The sample holds a few counts of the clone carrying this T cell receptor beta chain. These data originate in a study of T-cell memory formation after mild COVID-19. TCRdb reprocessed the 5' RACE reads with MiXCR, giving one entry per CDR3 protein. This sample has over 120,000 distinct CDR3 sequences, with about 5.5% found just once. This CDR3 is built from 15 residues. V was clipped by 1 base and J by 3 bases, with 9 bases between them. This rearrangement joins TRBV12-3 or TRBV12-4 to TRBJ2-2; D not resolved. Sequencing used PBMCs or a T cell subset sorted from them (not recorded which). This clonotype was obtained from an adult woman who had mild COVID-19 (a few samples of this study predate the infection). Cell type and time point are not known. The CDR3 nucleotides are TGTGCCAGCAGTTTAGTGCGGACGTACACCGGGGAGCTGTTTTTT. Its translation is CASSLVRTYTGELFF.